The following is a T cell receptor beta chain sequence with its context. This record belongs to a study of blood T cell repertoires in COVID-19. Study-wide background: COVID-19 samples collected from the United States, Italy and Spain covered acute and convalescent phases.

The table came from immunoSEQ multiplex PCR; TCRdb's copy has only in-frame clones and leaves some out. This repertoire shows about 190,000 clones, approximately 81% found once; its top ten account for 15% to 20%. V lost 2 bases to trimming and J lost 8 bases, with 10 bases between them. The germline V gene encodes CDR1 GTSNPN and CDR2 SVGIG (reference sequence). The CDR3 is made up of 13 amino acids. The V gene is TRBV30, the J gene TRBJ1-6; TRBD1 is a possible D gene (6 bases). The clonotype was recovered from a human donor in a cohort sampled during active COVID-19. Sequencing used peripheral blood. The CDR3 loop reads CAWSYRDDSPLHF. The CDR3 nucleotides are TGTGCCTGGAGTTACAGGGACGATTCACCCCTCCACTTT.